This T cell receptor beta chain appears in the sequencing data of a study of beta chain features in type 1 diabetes (dated by TCRdb to the late 2010s). Background on the whole study: No differences in mean age, gender distribution, total cell number or subset yield were found between patients and healthy donors. Across all samples, around 100 million sorted cells were examined, and cell number per subset correlated strongly with RNA yield. The study compared the TCRB repertoires of sorted circulating CD4+ T cell subsets in recently diagnosed type 1 diabetes patients with those in matched healthy donors. Whereas all 30 or so donors provided naive and central memory subsets, regulatory and stem cell-like memory subsets were isolated from just 8 patients and roughly 8 healthy donors.

The entire amount of isolated RNA was reverse transcribed using the High Capacity cDNA Reverse Transcription Kit, so the sequenced TCRB transcripts were expressed ones. Deep immunoSEQ sequencing was applied to naive, central memory and regulatory T cell samples, giving an average of approximately 3.8 million total reads per sample. Sorted cells were lysed in RLT buffer and RNA was extracted with DNase-treated RNeasy Micro or Mini kits, depending on cell number. Each cell subset was processed on its own to prevent cross-contamination, while patient and healthy donor samples were processed together. Using the immunoSEQ multiplex PCR, TCRB sequences were amplified from cDNA into 87-bp fragments spanning the CDR3 region. Amplicons were sequenced on the Illumina HiSeq platform. In the original analysis: Synthetic template baselines were used to correct PCR bias computationally, reads within Hamming distance 2 were collapsed together, and singletons that could not be merged were discarded. Reads were aligned against IMGT to assign V, D and J genes, CDR3 length and insertions or deletions at six rearrangement sites. Within each subset, clonotype counts were normalized to the number of sorted cells before true diversity and Gini coefficients were calculated with the tcR R package. Repertoire sharing was quantified using the overlap coefficient calculated on TCRB nucleotide sequences. Out-of-frame TCRB sequences from naive cells were analyzed to stand in for the pre-selection repertoire. TCRdb took over this immuneACCESS table, retaining in-frame rearrangements with V and J assigned. Such tables are incomplete; in checked studies, under half of the missing clones stem from an unresolved V gene, and the remainder is unexplained. The DNA was the basis for D and trimming; V, J and clone size are from that table. The sample profile shows around 250,000 clones; roughly an eighth of them were found once. 0.017% of the sample goes to the ten largest clones.

What the work shows at the level of the full study, not this receptor alone: PCR might favor shorter templates, but patient and control samples were amplified and corrected together, so any skew would affect both groups equally. Patients with type 1 diabetes made fewer insertions and deleted more nucleotides at VDJ recombination sites, implying thymic rearrangement abnormalities. Because cDNA was sequenced instead of genomic DNA, activated cells with high expression could be over-represented, although the groups did not differ in activation or CD3 levels. In all four CD4+ subsets, TCRB CDR3 length was moderately but significantly shorter in type 1 diabetes patients. Because the HLA sub-analyses included only small numbers of individuals, any influence of HLA type on TCRB rearrangement was left unresolved. Naive, central memory and regulatory TCRB repertoires appeared to be more alike among patients than among healthy donors.

This clone was counted only a few times. The antigen this receptor binds is unknown. No base quality information exists; no much larger clone differs at one position. Other DNA sequences in the same sample also yield this CDR3. From each donor, a single peripheral blood sample of around 0.12 L on average was drawn into heparinised tubes. Using a panel that included CD45RO, CCR7, CD25, CD127, CD95 and CD27, naive, central memory, regulatory and stem cell-like memory CD4+ T cells were sorted on a BD FACSAria II. Every sorted population had a purity above 95%. Right away, PBMCs were isolated by Lymphoprep density gradient centrifugation and were stained directly, with no culture step. So that batch effects would be minimized, each experiment stained and sorted samples in pairs, pairing one healthy donor with one patient. Between the V and J ends, shortened by 5 bases and 2 bases respectively, the junction contains 3 bases. CDR1 and CDR2 were assigned from the germline V gene as MDHEN and SYDVKM. The CDR3 covers 11 residues, taking in both the cysteine and the phenylalanine. Only the CDR3 region is kept as DNA, spanning 33 bases read in frame from base 1.

This clonotype was obtained from a young man with type 1 diabetes. The rearrangement joined TRBV28 to TRBJ1-1, with the identity of the D gene unclear. The material sequenced was naive CD4+ T cells from blood. Read against the paper, the sample's cell subset or site label means: true naive CD4+ T cells. DNA sequence: TGTGCCAGCAGTACAAACACTGAAGCTTTCTTT. Its translation is CASSTNTEAFF.